Included here is one TCR beta chain sequence, with context. The antigen is unknown. The identical CDR3 is also encoded by other nucleotide sequences in the sample. This sample was taken from a study of T cell responses to AZD1222 COVID-19 vaccine. Trimming removed 5 bases from V and 4 bases from J, with 12 bases in between. Germline CDR1 reads SGHVS; CDR2 reads FQNEAQ. The CDR3 runs to 15 residues. Study-wide findings and caveats: White British people made up most donors, females outnumbered males, and clonal diversity was possibly underestimated.

TCRdb's copy holds only in-frame clones and misses some; the assay was immunoSEQ multiplex PCR. The repertoire has under 55,000 clones, around 80% of them found once; the top ten carry 10% to 13%. The clonotype originates from an adult in good health. The rearrangement links TRBV7-8 to TRBJ1-6; possible D gene TRBD1, 6 bases. The material sequenced was peripheral blood, taken on day 0 of AZD1222 vaccination. The CDR3 nucleotides are TGTGCCAGCAGCCCGCGGACAGCATATAATTCACCCCTCCACTTT. This encodes CASSPRTAYNSPLHF.